This entry lists 24 T cell receptor beta chains sequenced from one sample in a study of graft-versus-host responses after intestinal transplantation. No antigen is known for these receptors. Sequenced by immunoSEQ multiplex PCR; TCRdb stores in-frame clones only, minus some. The data contain approximately 85,000 clones, just under 95% of them singletons. The sequences come from unstimulated CD8+ T cells sorted from spleen or lymph node cells, collected before transplant. The receptors were gathered from a human donor who was the organ donor for an intestinal transplant.

This clone has a single count. V and J are TRBV10-1 and TRBJ2-7; tentatively, D is TRBD1 (8 bases). Per germline, CDR1 WNHNN and CDR2 SYGVQD (reference sequence). The V and J ends lost 6 bases and 6 bases respectively, with 18 bases between them. CDR3 length equals 14 residues. The chain's CDR3 is CASRGGTGGGEQYF. The CDR3 nucleotides are TGCGCCAGCAGGGGGGGGACAGGCGGTGGCGAGCAGTACTTC.

This rearrangement joins TRBV7-3 to TRBJ2-1; TRBD2 agrees at 12 bases. Germline V gives CDR1 SGHTA, CDR2 FQGTGA. This CDR3 has 18 residues. With V trimmed by 1 base and J by 7 bases, 11 bases remained unmatched. The CDR3 spells CASSLIWRGLAGGNEQFF. The CDR3 nucleotides read TGTGCCAGCAGCTTAATATGGCGGGGGCTAGCGGGGGGGAATGAGCAGTTCTTC.

The chain links TRBV7-9 to TRBJ2-7, with a possible D match to TRBD2 (6 bases). The CDR3 loop spans 13 amino acids. Looked up from germline, CDR1 is SEHNR and CDR2 is FQNEAQ (reference sequence). Trimming pared 5 bases from V and 3 bases from J, leaving 11 bases between. DNA for the CDR3: TGTGCCAGCAGCGATGGACTACACTACGAGCAGTACTTC. Translation: CASSDGLHYEQYF.

The chain recombines TRBV27 with TRBJ2-3, with a weak D call TRBD2 (6 bases). The germline V and J ends were trimmed by 3 bases and 0 bases, with 13 bases remaining between them. The germline V gene encodes CDR1 MNHEY and CDR2 SMNVEV (reference sequence). The CDR3 has 16 amino acids. For the CDR3, the DNA is TGTGCCAGCAGTTTGAGCCCCGGGACTAGCACAGATACGCAGTATTTT. Translation gives CASSLSPGTSTDTQYF.

The gene calls are TRBV19 and TRBJ2-7, with 7 bases identical to TRBD1. CDR1 and CDR2 from the germline V gene are LNHDA and SQIVND (reference sequence). This CDR3 has 14 residues. V gave up 4 bases and J gave up 3 bases; unmatched junction bases: 6. In DNA form, the CDR3 reads TGTGCCAGTAGTACCCCGAGGGACAGCTACGAGCAGTACTTC. As protein: CASSTPRDSYEQYF.

This clone has a single count. The chain combines TRBV7-3 with TRBJ1-2; no reliable D call. CDR1 is SGHTA, CDR2 FQGTGA, per germline. There are 14 residues in the CDR3. Trimming took 2 bases from V and 8 from J, leaving 15 bases between them. In nucleotides, the CDR3 is TGTGCCAGCAGCTTACTTCGGCGACGCGGGGGCTACACCTTC. This sequence encodes CASSLLRRRGGYTF.

V and J are TRBV11-2 and TRBJ1-1; D is ambiguous. Trimming shortened V by 1 base and J by 0 bases, and 12 bases separated the two germline ends. The CDR3 is 16 residues long. CDR1 is SGHAT and CDR2 is FQNNGV in the germline V gene. DNA of the CDR3: TGTGCCAGCAGCTTAGGGGTAGGCGGTATGAACACTGAAGCTTTCTTT. Protein sequence: CASSLGVGGMNTEAFF.

CDR3 coding DNA: TGTGCCAGCAGTTTAGTTCGACAGGGCAACTATGGCTACACCTTC. It codes for CASSLVRQGNYGYTF. This chain connects TRBV28 to TRBJ1-2, with 7 bases aligning to TRBD1. V shed 2 bases, J shed 2 bases, and the junction held 5 bases outside the gene matches. The CDR3 contains 15 residues. Germline V gene data show CDR1 as MDHEN and CDR2 as SYDVKM.

This chain joins TRBV19 and TRBJ2-1; D is unresolved. This CDR3 is 13 amino acids long. Germline loops: CDR1 LNHDA, CDR2 SQIVND (reference sequence). The germline V and J ends were trimmed by 4 bases and 5 bases, with 9 bases remaining between them. CDR3 sequence (DNA): TGTGCCAGTAGTAGGGCTGGCGACAATGAGCAGTTCTTC. This gives the protein CASSRAGDNEQFF.

This clone was seen a single time. The V and J genes are TRBV1 and TRBJ2-5; the table's D call, TRBD2, has no DNA check behind it. TRBV1 corresponds to a pseudogene. This CDR3 comprises 12 residues. The chain's CDR3 is CTSSQGAETQYF. CDR3 in DNA: TGCACCAGCAGCCAAGGAGCCGAGACCCAGTACTTC.

The V gene is TRBV27, the J gene TRBJ1-2, with D possibly being TRBD1 (5 bases). Looked up from germline, CDR1 is MNHEY and CDR2 is SMNVEV (reference sequence). The CDR3 totals 21 residues. In DNA form, the CDR3 reads TGTGCTACTAAAAGGTTTGGGGCAGGGCTTATCCTATATCCCACTAACTATGGCTACACCTTC. This codes for CATKRFGAGLILYPTNYGYTF.

The chain carries TRBV27 and TRBJ1-2, with a tentative D call TRBD1 (5 bases). V lost 6 bases, J lost 7 bases, and 18 bases lay in between. The CDR3 extends over 14 amino acids. Per the germline V gene, CDR1 is MNHEY and CDR2 is SMNVEV (reference sequence). In DNA, the CDR3 is TGTGCCAGCAGACCTCAGGGTGGAATTTCTGGCTACACCTTC. Its translation: CASRPQGGISGYTF.

Notes on this clone: The identical CDR3 is also encoded by other nucleotide sequences in the sample. CDR3 protein: CASSLGANTEAFF. CDR3 nucleotides: TGTGCCAGCAGCTTAGGAGCAAACACTGAAGCTTTCTTT. The V call is TRBV11-2, the J call TRBJ1-1; D uncertain. From germline, CDR1 is SGHAT and CDR2 FQNNGV. Deletions cut 1 base from V and 2 bases from J, with 5 bases between. The CDR3 is 13 residues long.

Only a few counts were recorded for this clone. This chain uses TRBV5-4 with TRBJ2-7; D is uncertain. CDR3 length: 15 amino acids. The V end lost 0 bases, the J end lost 2 bases, and 12 bases lay between the germline ends. The germline V gene has CDR1 SGHNT and CDR2 YYREEE (reference sequence). CDR3 nucleotide sequence: TGTGCCAGCAGCTTGGGGCACCCCGAGGCCTACGAGCAGTACTTC. Translating gives CASSLGHPEAYEQYF.

This chain links TRBV28 with TRBJ2-1; 9 bases map to TRBD2. The CDR3 runs 15 residues. V dropped 5 bases and J dropped 8; count of bases not matched to a gene: 10. In germline, CDR1 is MDHEN, CDR2 SYDVKM. The CDR3 region is CASSGAGGPQDEQFF. The DNA of the CDR3 is TGTGCCAGCAGTGGGGCGGGAGGGCCCCAGGATGAGCAGTTCTTC.

The genes are TRBV11-3 and TRBJ2-3; 8 bases align to TRBD1. Germline V lookup: CDR1 SGHNT, CDR2 YENEEA. The CDR3 totals 15 residues. Trimming took 5 bases from V and 3 from J; bases not matched to a gene: 7. CDR3 bases: TGTGCCAGCAGCCCTTGGACAGGGACTACAGATACGCAGTATTTT. Its protein product is CASSPWTGTTDTQYF.

This clone came up a few times. The genes are TRBV7-3 and TRBJ2-3; TRBD2 matches 16 bases. This CDR3 has 16 residues. Germline CDR1 reads SGHTA; CDR2 reads FQGTGA. The V gene end was trimmed by 3 bases and the J gene end by 4 bases; junction bases not matched to a gene: 1. CDR3 in amino acids: CASSFGTSGGADTQYF. In nucleotides, the CDR3 is TGTGCCAGCAGCTTCGGGACTAGCGGGGGGGCAGATACGCAGTATTTT.

Note on this clone: The sample contains more than one DNA sequence encoding this CDR3. The rearrangement links TRBV28 to TRBJ1-2, with TRBD1 identical over 9 bases. Germline assignment: CDR1 MDHEN and CDR2 SYDVKM. The junction had 16 bases not matched to a gene; V was cut back by 6 bases and J by 2 bases. The CDR3 contains 18 residues. CDR3 region: CASSPRTGEYSVNYGYTF. The CDR3, as DNA: TGTGCCAGCAGCCCAAGGACAGGGGAGTACTCGGTAAACTATGGCTACACCTTC.

The chain carries TRBV18 and TRBJ1-1; a weak D match, TRBD1 (5 bases). CDR1 is KGHSH, CDR2 LQKENI, per germline. The V end lost 6 bases, the J end lost 8 bases, and 13 bases lay between the germline ends. This CDR3 has 12 amino acids. The CDR3 reads CASSRGGTEAFF. CDR3 DNA: TGTGCCAGCTCCCGGGGGGGAACGGAAGCTTTCTTT.

The rearrangement links TRBV28 to TRBJ2-7; 7 bases are shared with TRBD1. CDR1 and CDR2 from the germline V gene are MDHEN and SYDVKM. V shed 7 bases, J shed 3 bases, and the junction held 9 bases outside the gene matches. The CDR3 spans 14 residues. The CDR3 reads CASMIRGQGYEQYF. CDR3 DNA sequence: TGTGCCAGCATGATTAGGGGGCAGGGCTACGAGCAGTACTTC. The full variable domain, in which reference TRBV28 and TRBJ2-7 provide the parts outside the CDR3, is DVKVTQSSRYLVKRTGEKVFLECVQDMDHENMFWYRQDPGLGLRLIYFSYDVKMKEKGDIPEGYSVSREKKERFSLILESASTNQTSMYLCASMIRGQGYEQYFGPGTRLTVT.

The chain links TRBV19 to TRBJ2-1, with D perhaps TRBD2 (5 bases). Trimming cost V 5 bases and J 4 bases, with 18 bases left between them. The CDR3 sequence is 16 residues long. The germline gives CDR1 LNHDA, CDR2 SQIVND (reference sequence). The CDR3 sequence: CASSVGVGLLYNEQFF. The CDR3 DNA reads TGTGCCAGTAGTGTCGGAGTTGGACTCCTTTACAATGAGCAGTTCTTC.

V and J are TRBV18 and TRBJ2-1, with a tentative D call TRBD1 (5 bases). The CDR3 totals 16 residues. With 5 bases removed from V and 9 bases from J, the gap between germline ends came to 23 bases. Germline V lookup: CDR1 KGHSH, CDR2 LQKENI. CDR3 sequence (DNA): TGTGCCAGCTCATTGGGCCGCCCCTCAGGGTTGGTTGAGCAGTTCTTC. Translating gives CASSLGRPSGLVEQFF.

The rearrangement links TRBV9 to TRBJ2-7, with 11 positions matching TRBD1. The trim removed 0 bases at V and 5 bases at J, leaving 7 bases unmatched. In germline, CDR1 is SGDLS, CDR2 YYNGEE. CDR3 size: 16 residues. The CDR3 DNA follows: TGTGCCAGCAGCGTAGAGCGGGACAGGGGGACAAACGAGCAGTACTTC. It codes for CASSVERDRGTNEQYF.

The V call is TRBV2, the J call TRBJ1-4; the D is unclear. The V gene's germline CDR1 is SNHLY and CDR2 FYNNEI. The CDR3 loop spans 14 amino acids. V gave up 3 bases and J gave up 5 bases, with 10 bases separating them. CDR3 in amino acids: CASSDPRLNEKLFF. The CDR3 DNA reads TGTGCCAGCAGTGATCCCAGGTTAAATGAAAAACTGTTTTTT.